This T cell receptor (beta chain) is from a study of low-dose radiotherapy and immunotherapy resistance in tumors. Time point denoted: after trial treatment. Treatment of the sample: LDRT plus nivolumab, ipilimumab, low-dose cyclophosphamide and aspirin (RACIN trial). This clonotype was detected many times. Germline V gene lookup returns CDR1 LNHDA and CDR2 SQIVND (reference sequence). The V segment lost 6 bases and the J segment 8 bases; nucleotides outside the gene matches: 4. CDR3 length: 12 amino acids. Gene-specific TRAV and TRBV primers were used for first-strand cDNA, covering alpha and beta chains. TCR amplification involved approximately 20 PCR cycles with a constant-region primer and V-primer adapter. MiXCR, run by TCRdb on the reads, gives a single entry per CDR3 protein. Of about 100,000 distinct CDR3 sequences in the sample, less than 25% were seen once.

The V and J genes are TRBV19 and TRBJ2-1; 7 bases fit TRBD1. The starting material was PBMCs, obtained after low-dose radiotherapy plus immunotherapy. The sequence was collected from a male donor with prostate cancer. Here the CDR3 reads CASRTGIDEQFF. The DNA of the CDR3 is TGTGCCAGTAGGACAGGGATCGATGAGCAGTTCTTC.